This TCR beta chain appears in the sequencing data of a study of control samples from healthy donors and cancer patients. Measured with immunoSEQ multiplex PCR; TCRdb has only the in-frame clones, and not every one. The sample records under 55,000 clones, 75% to 95% being singletons. The germline gives CDR1 LNHDA, CDR2 SQIVND (reference sequence). The CDR3 consists of 14 residues. The V end was cut by 7 bases, the J end by 4 bases, with 16 bases between. The chain is built from TRBV19 and TRBJ1-1; D call uncertain. The source material was PBMCs. This TCR derives from a woman between 40 and 50 years old with head and neck cancer. CDR3 in amino acids: CASKVPRQSTEAFF. In DNA, the CDR3 is TGTGCCAGTAAAGTCCCTAGGCAGTCCACTGAAGCTTTCTTT.